This T cell receptor beta chain was captured by sequencing in a study of OX40 agonist ivuxolimab in advanced cancers. The study's findings and limits: Certain nonresponders additionally had low normalized T-cell clonal expansion. In the 0.1 to 3.0 mg/kg range, CD4+ and CD8+ blood T cells had expanded clonally by week 6.

The cohort excluded patients with autoimmune disease history or systemic immunosuppression. This clone was counted once. Its target is unknown. The germline V and J ends were trimmed by 2 bases and 5 bases, with 10 bases remaining between them. There are 14 residues in the CDR3. Germline V gene lookup returns CDR1 SGHVS and CDR2 FNYEAQ. The assay was immunoSEQ multiplex PCR, and TCRdb's table has in-frame clones only and misses some. The top ten clones hold roughly 2% of a sample with more than 45,000 clones, around 77% of them seen once. This chain uses TRBV7-6 with TRBJ2-1, with TRBD2 as a possible D gene (5 bases). Sequencing was performed on CD4+ or CD8+ T cells sorted from blood, taken in a trial of the OX40 agonist ivuxolimab. The sequence was collected from an adult with an advanced solid tumor such as melanoma, head and neck, liver or kidney cancer. The CDR3 here is CASSLFSGDNEQFF. For the CDR3, the DNA is TGTGCCAGCAGCTTATTCAGCGGAGACAATGAGCAGTTCTTC.